This T cell receptor (beta chain) derives from a study of cytomegalovirus exposure and HLA in healthy donors. Overall study findings and caveats: Presence/absence analyses assumed roughly uniform sequencing depth across donors, which may not hold.

Primers: 60 Vbeta forward and 13 Jbeta reverse. Repertoires were generated with immunoSEQ multiplex PCR, while TCRdb's copy carries only in-frame clones and drops some. This table has fewer than 250,000 clones, about four fifths appearing once. Remarks on this clone: Its antigen is still unknown.

The TCR comes from a woman between 35 and 50 years old in good health and CMV-seronegative. The sample consisted of PBMCs.

The CDR3 reads CASSWGLRGNIQYF. DNA for the CDR3: TGTGCCAGCAGCTGGGGACTCAGAGGAAACATTCAGTACTTC. V and J are TRBV5-8 and TRBJ2-4; D perhaps matches TRBD2 (6 bases). Germline CDR1 is SGHTS and CDR2 is YDEGEE. The CDR3 contains 14 residues. Trimming shortened V by 3 bases and J by 6 bases, and 13 bases separated the two germline ends.